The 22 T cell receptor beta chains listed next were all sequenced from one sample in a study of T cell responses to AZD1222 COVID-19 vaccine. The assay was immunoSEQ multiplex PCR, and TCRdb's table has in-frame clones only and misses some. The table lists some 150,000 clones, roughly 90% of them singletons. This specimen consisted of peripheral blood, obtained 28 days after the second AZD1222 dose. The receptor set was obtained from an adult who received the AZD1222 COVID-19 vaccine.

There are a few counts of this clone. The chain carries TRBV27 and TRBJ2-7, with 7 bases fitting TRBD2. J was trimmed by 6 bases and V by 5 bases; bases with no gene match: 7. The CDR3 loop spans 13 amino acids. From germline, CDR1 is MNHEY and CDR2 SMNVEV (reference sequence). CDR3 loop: CASSETTGGEQYF. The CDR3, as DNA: TGTGCCAGCAGTGAAACGACGGGAGGCGAGCAGTACTTC.

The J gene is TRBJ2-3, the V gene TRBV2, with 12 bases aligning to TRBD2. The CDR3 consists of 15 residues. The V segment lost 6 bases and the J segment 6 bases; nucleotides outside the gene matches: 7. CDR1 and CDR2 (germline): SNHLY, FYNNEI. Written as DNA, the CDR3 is TGTGCCAGCAGCAGACTAGCGGGAGTCTCGGATACGCAGTATTTT. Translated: CASSRLAGVSDTQYF.

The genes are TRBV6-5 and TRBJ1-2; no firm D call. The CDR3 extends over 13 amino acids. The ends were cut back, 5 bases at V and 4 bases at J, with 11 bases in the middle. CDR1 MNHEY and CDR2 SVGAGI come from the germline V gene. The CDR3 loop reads CASSPDGTYGYTF. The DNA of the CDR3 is TGTGCCAGCAGTCCGGACGGTACCTATGGCTACACCTTC.

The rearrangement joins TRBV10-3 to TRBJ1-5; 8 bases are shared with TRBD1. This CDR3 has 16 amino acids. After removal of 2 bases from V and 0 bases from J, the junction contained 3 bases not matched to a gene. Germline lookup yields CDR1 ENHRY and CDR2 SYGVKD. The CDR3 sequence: CAISEGTGDSNQPQHF. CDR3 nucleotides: TGTGCCATCAGTGAGGGGACAGGCGATAGCAATCAGCCCCAGCATTTT.

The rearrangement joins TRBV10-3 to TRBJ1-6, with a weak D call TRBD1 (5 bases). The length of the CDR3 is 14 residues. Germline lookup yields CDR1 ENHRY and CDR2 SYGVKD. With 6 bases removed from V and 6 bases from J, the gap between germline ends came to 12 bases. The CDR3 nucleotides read TGTGCCATCAGAGACAGCCGAACTAATTCACCCCTCCACTTT. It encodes CAIRDSRTNSPLHF.

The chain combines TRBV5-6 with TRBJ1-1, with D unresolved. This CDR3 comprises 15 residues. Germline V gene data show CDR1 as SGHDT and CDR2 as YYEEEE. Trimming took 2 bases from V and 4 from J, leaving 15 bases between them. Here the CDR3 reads CASSLVSQRITEAFF. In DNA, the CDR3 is TGTGCCAGCAGCTTAGTTTCGCAGCGAATCACTGAAGCTTTCTTT.

This CDR3 reads CASSGPSGIRETQYF. Written as DNA, the CDR3 is TGCGCCAGCAGTGGTCCTAGCGGGATAAGAGAGACCCAGTACTTC. The rearrangement links TRBV10-1 to TRBJ2-5, with 9 bases identical to TRBD2. The V and J ends lost 4 bases and 4 bases, in that order; junction bases with no gene match: 7. This CDR3 has 15 residues. CDR1 is WNHNN, CDR2 SYGVQD, per germline (reference sequence).

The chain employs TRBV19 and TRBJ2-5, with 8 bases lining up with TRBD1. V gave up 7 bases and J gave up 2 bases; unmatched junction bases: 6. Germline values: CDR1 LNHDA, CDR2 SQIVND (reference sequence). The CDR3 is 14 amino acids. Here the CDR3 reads CASTEQGGQETQYF. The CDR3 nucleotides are TGTGCCAGTACCGAACAGGGGGGACAAGAGACCCAGTACTTC.

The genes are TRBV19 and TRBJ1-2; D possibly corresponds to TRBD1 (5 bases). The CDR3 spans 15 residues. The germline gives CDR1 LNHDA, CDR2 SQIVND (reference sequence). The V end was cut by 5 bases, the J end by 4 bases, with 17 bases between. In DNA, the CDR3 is TGTGCCAGTAGTGCGTCCCAACTGGACACCTATGGCTACACCTTC. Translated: CASSASQLDTYGYTF. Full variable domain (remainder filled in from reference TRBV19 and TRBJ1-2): DGGITQSPKYLFRKEGQNVTLSCEQNLNHDAMYWYRQDPGQGLRLIYYSQIVNDFQKGDIAEGYSVSREKKESFPLTVTSAQKNPTAFYLCASSASQLDTYGYTFGSGTRLTVV.

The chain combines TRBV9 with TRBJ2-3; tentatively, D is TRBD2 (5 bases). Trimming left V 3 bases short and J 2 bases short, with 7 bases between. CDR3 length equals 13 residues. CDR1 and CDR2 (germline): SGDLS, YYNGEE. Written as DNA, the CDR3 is TGTGCCAGCAGCGGACTATACACAGATACGCAGTATTTT. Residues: CASSGLYTDTQYF. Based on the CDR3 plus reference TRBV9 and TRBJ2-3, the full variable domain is DSGVTQTPKHLITATGQRVTLRCSPRSGDLSVYWYQQSLDQGLQFLIQYYNGEERAKGNILERFSAQQFPDLHSELNLSSLELGDSALYFCASSGLYTDTQYFGPGTRLTVL.

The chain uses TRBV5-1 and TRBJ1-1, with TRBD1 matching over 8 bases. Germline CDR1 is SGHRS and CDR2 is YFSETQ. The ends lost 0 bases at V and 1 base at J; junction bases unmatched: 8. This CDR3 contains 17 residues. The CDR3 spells CASSLAPTGATNTEAFF. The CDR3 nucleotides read TGCGCCAGCAGCTTGGCCCCGACAGGGGCGACGAACACTGAAGCTTTCTTT.

Here the CDR3 DNA reads TGCAGTGCTAGTGGGCTAGCGGGAGGGCCGCCCTACAATGAGCAGTTCTTC. This sequence encodes CSASGLAGGPPYNEQFF. V usage is TRBV20-1 and J usage is TRBJ2-1; 12 bases map to TRBD2. From germline, CDR1 is DFQATT and CDR2 SNEGSKA (reference sequence). CDR3 length equals 17 residues. Trimming cost V 3 bases and J 2 bases; bases outside gene matches: 8.

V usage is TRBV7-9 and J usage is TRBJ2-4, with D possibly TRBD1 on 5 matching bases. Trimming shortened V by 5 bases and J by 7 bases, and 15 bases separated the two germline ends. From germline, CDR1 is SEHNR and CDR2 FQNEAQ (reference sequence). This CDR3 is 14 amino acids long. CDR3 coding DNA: TGTGCCAGCAGCCGTAGTTCGACAGAGAACATTCAGTACTTC. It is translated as CASSRSSTENIQYF.

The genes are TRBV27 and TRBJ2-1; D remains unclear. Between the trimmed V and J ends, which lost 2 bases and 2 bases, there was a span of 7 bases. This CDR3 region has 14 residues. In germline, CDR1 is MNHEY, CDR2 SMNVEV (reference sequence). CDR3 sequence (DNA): TGTGCCAGCAGTTTACAACAGCCCTACAATGAGCAGTTCTTC. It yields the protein CASSLQQPYNEQFF.

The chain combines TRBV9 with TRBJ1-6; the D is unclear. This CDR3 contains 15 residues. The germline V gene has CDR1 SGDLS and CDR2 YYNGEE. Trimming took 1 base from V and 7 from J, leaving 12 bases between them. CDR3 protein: CASSVTAEYNSPLHF. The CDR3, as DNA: TGTGCCAGCAGCGTAACCGCGGAATACAATTCACCCCTCCACTTT.

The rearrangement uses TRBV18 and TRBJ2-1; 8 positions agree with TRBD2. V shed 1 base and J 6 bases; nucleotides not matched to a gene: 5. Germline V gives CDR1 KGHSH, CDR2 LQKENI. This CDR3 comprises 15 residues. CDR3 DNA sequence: TGTGCCAGCTCACCACTAGCGGGACGTGGCAATGAGCAGTTCTTC. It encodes CASSPLAGRGNEQFF.

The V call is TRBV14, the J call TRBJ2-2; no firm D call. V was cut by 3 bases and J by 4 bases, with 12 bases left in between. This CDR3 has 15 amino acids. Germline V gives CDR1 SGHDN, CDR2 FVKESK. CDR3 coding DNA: TGTGCCAGCAGCCAGTTCCAGGTGGTCACCGGGGAGCTGTTTTTT. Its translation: CASSQFQVVTGELFF.

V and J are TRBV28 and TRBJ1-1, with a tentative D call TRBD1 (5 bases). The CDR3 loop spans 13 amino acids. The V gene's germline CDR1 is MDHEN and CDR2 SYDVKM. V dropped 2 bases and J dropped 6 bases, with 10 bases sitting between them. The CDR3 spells CASSLQGGPEAFF. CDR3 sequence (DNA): TGTGCCAGCAGTTTACAGGGCGGGCCTGAAGCTTTCTTT. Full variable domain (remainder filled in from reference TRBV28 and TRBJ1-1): DVKVTQSSRYLVKRTGEKVFLECVQDMDHENMFWYRQDPGLGLRLIYFSYDVKMKEKGDIPEGYSVSREKKERFSLILESASTNQTSMYLCASSLQGGPEAFFGQGTRLTVV.

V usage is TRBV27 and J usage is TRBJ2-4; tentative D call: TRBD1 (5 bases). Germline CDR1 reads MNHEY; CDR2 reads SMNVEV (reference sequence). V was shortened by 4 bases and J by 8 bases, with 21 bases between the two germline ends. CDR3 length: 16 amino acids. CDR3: CASSSVSTVKRDIQYF. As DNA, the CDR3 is TGTGCCAGCAGTTCGGTATCGACAGTTAAAAGGGACATTCAGTACTTC.

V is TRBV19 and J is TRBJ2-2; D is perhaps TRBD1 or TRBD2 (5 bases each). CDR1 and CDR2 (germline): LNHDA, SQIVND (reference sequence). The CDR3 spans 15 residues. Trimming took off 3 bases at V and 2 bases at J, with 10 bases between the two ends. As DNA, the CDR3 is TGTGCCAGTAGTATTCGGGACCTAAACACCGGGGAGCTGTTTTTT. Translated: CASSIRDLNTGELFF.

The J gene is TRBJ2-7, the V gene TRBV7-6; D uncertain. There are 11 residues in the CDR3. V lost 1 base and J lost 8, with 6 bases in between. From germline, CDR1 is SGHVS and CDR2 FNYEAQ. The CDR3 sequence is CASSLVGQQYF. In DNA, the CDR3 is TGTGCCAGCAGCTTAGTAGGACAGCAGTACTTC.

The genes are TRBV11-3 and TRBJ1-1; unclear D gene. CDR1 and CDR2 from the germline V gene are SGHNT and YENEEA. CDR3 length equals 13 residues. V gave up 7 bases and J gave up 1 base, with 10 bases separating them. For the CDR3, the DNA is TGTGCCAGCACCCTGTCTCGGAACACTGAAGCTTTCTTT. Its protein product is CASTLSRNTEAFF.